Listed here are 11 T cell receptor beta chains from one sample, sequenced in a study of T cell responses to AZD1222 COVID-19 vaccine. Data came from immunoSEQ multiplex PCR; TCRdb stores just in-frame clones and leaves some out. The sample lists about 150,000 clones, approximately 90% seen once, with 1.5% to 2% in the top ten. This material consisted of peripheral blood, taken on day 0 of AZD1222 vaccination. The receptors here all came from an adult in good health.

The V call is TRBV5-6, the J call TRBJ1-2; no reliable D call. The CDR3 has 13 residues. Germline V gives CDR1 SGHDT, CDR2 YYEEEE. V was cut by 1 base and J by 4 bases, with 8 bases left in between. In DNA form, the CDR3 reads TGTGCCAGCAGCTTGAGGCAGAGCTATGGCTACACCTTC. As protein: CASSLRQSYGYTF.

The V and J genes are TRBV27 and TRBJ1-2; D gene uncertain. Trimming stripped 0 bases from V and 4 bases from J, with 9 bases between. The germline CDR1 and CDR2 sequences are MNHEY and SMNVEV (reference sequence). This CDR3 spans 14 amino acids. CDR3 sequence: CASSLSPTSYGYTF. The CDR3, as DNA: TGTGCCAGCAGTTTATCTCCGACGAGCTATGGCTACACCTTC.

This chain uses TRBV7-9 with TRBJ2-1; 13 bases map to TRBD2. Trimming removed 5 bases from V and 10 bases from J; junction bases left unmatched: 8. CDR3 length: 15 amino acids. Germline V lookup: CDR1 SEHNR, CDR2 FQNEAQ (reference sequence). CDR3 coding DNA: TGTGCCAGCAGCCTGGGACTAGCGGGGCCCGACGAGCAGTTCTTC. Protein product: CASSLGLAGPDEQFF.

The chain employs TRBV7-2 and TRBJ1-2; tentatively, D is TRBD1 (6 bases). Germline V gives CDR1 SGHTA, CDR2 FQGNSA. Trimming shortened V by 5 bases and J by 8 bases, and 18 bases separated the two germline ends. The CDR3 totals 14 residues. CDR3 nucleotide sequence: TGTGCCAGCAGCCCCCCCGGCAGGGGTTCCGGCTACACCTTC. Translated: CASSPPGRGSGYTF.

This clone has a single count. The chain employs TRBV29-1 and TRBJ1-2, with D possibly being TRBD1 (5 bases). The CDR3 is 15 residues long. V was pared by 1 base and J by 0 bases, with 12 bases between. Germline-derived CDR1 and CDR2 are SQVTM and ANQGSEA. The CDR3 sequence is CSVEAPRQTNYGYTF. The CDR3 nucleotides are TGCAGCGTTGAAGCCCCCCGACAGACTAACTATGGCTACACCTTC.

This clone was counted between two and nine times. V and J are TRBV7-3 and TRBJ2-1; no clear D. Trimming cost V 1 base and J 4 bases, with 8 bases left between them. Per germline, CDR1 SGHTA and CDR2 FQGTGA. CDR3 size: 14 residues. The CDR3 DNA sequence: TGTGCCAGCAGCTTAAGGGGTCGGTACAATGAGCAGTTCTTC. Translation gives CASSLRGRYNEQFF. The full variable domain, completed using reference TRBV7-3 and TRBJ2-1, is GAGVSQTPSNKVTEKGKYVELRCDPISGHTALYWYRQSLGQGPEFLIYFQGTGAADDSGLPNDRFFAVRPEGSVSTLKIQRTERGDSAVYLCASSLRGRYNEQFFGPGTRLTVL.

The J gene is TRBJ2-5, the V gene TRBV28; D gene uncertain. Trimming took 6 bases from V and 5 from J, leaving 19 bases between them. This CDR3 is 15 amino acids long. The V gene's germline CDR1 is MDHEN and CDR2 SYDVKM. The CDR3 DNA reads TGTGCCAGCAGCCCGTTAGTGGGGTTCAGGGAGACCCAGTACTTC. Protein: CASSPLVGFRETQYF.

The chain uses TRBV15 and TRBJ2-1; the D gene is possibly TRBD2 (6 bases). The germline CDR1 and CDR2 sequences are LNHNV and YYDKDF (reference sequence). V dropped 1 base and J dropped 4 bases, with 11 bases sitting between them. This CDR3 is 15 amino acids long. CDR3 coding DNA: TGTGCCACCAGCAGAGGGGGACTTACTTACAATGAGCAGTTCTTC. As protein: CATSRGGLTYNEQFF.

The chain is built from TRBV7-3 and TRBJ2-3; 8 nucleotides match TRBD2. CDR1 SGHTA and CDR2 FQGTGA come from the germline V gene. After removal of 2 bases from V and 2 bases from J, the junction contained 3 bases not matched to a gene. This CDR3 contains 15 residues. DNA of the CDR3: TGTGCCAGCAGCTTAGCGGGGGGCTTCACAGATACGCAGTATTTT. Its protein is CASSLAGGFTDTQYF.

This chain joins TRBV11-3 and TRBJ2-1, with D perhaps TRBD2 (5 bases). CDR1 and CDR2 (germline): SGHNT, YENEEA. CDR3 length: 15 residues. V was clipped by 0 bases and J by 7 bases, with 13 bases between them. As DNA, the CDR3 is TGTGCCAGCAGCTTAGATCCTAGCCGCGCAAATGAGCAGTTCTTC. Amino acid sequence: CASSLDPSRANEQFF.

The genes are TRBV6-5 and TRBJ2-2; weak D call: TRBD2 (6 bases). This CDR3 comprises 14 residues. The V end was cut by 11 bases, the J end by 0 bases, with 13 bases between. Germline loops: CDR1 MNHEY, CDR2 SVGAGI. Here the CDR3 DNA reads TGTGCCGGAGGGCAAAAGGCGAACACCGGGGAGCTGTTTTTT. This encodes CAGGQKANTGELFF.